Shown below are 25 T cell receptor beta chains from a single sample sequenced in a study of blood T cell repertoires in COVID-19. Some clones are missing from TCRdb's copy, which holds only in-frame ones; the method was immunoSEQ multiplex PCR. Counted here are some 130,000 clones, around 87% occurring once; the ten biggest clones make up around 17%. The specimen sequenced was peripheral blood. These receptors came from a woman aged 45-59 years who had recovered from COVID-19.

The gene calls are TRBV19 and TRBJ2-3; TRBD2 might be the D (6 bases). This CDR3 region has 15 residues. V lost 5 bases to trimming and J lost 4 bases, with 16 bases between them. Germline CDR1 reads LNHDA; CDR2 reads SQIVND (reference sequence). The CDR3 sequence is CASSPLVSGSDTQYF. CDR3 DNA sequence: TGTGCCAGTAGTCCCTTGGTTAGCGGTTCAGATACGCAGTATTTT.

The V and J genes are TRBV19 and TRBJ1-1, with 10 bases identical to TRBD1. The CDR3 runs 13 residues. V was clipped by 8 bases and J by 4 bases; unmatched bases: 4. Germline V lookup: CDR1 LNHDA, CDR2 SQIVND (reference sequence). CDR3: CASGQGVATEAFF. Here the CDR3 DNA reads TGTGCCAGTGGACAGGGGGTCGCCACTGAAGCTTTCTTT.

DNA for the CDR3: TGTGCCTGGGAGGGACACTCTGTCTCCTACGAGCAGTACTTC. This codes for CAWEGHSVSYEQYF. V usage is TRBV30 and J usage is TRBJ2-7; maybe TRBD1 (6 bases). The V and J ends lost 5 bases and 0 bases respectively, with 14 bases between them. The CDR3 runs to 14 residues. The germline V gene encodes CDR1 GTSNPN and CDR2 SVGIG (reference sequence).

The genes are TRBV5-8 and TRBJ1-5; no firm D call. This CDR3 region has 14 residues. The V gene's germline CDR1 is SGHTS and CDR2 YDEGEE. Trimming removed 1 base from V and 0 bases from J, with 5 bases in between. The CDR3 coding sequence is TGTGCCAGCAGCTTGTTTTATAGCAATCAGCCCCAGCATTTT. It translates to CASSLFYSNQPQHF.

The rearrangement uses TRBV2 and TRBJ2-7, with D possibly TRBD2 on 5 matching bases. The V gene lost 6 bases and the J gene lost 0 bases, with 6 bases spanning the gap. This CDR3 is 12 amino acids long. Germline CDR1 reads SNHLY; CDR2 reads FYNNEI. This chain's CDR3 is CASRGSSYEQYF. The CDR3 coding sequence is TGTGCCAGCAGGGGGAGCTCCTACGAGCAGTACTTC. Filled out from reference TRBV2 and TRBJ2-7, the complete variable domain reads EPEVTQTPSHQVTQMGQEVILRCVPISNHLYFYWYRQILGQKVEFLVSFYNNEISEKSEIFDDQFSVERPDGSNFTLKIRSTKLEDSAMYFCASRGSSYEQYFGPGTRLTVT.

V usage is TRBV4-3 and J usage is TRBJ2-3, with a weak D call TRBD2 (5 bases). The V gene lost 1 base and the J gene lost 6 bases, with 14 bases spanning the gap. CDR1 and CDR2 (germline): LGHNA, YSLEER. The CDR3 extends over 15 amino acids. CDR3 sequence reads: CASSQGLEAVDTQYF. CDR3 in DNA: TGCGCCAGCAGCCAAGGCCTGGAGGCCGTGGATACGCAGTATTTT.

This chain links TRBV4-3 with TRBJ2-2; D gene uncertain. The germline V and J ends were trimmed by 4 bases and 0 bases, with 9 bases remaining between them. The CDR3 covers 15 residues. From germline, CDR1 is LGHNA and CDR2 YSLEER. The CDR3 nucleotides read TGCGCCAGCAGCCCGGTAATCCCGAACACCGGGGAGCTGTTTTTT. This encodes CASSPVIPNTGELFF.

This chain uses TRBV29-1 with TRBJ1-1; the match to TRBD1 covers 7 bases. V gave up 7 bases and J gave up 5 bases; unmatched junction bases: 7. The CDR3 is 12 amino acids. Germline CDR1 and CDR2: SQVTM and ANQGSEA. CDR3 in amino acids: CSANRGGTEAFF. Written as DNA, the CDR3 is TGCAGCGCCAACAGGGGCGGAACTGAAGCTTTCTTT.

V and J are TRBV20-1 and TRBJ1-1; 7 bases align to TRBD1. The CDR3 is 14 amino acids. Germline V lookup: CDR1 DFQATT, CDR2 SNEGSKA (reference sequence). V lost 3 bases and J lost 5; bases outside the gene matches: 9. CDR3 nucleotide sequence: TGCAGTGCTAGTCGTACAGGGGAGGAAACTGAAGCTTTCTTT. The encoded protein is CSASRTGEETEAFF.

This clone was counted only a few times. The V and J genes are TRBV3-1 (or the pseudogene TRBV3-2) and TRBJ1-6; TRBD1 aligns across 7 bases. This CDR3 contains 16 residues. V trimming: 2 bases; J trimming: 5 bases; junction bases outside the gene matches: 6. Germline V gives CDR1 LGHDT, CDR2 YNNKEL (reference sequence). The CDR3 DNA is TGTGCCAGCAGCCAATTGGGGGGACAGAATAATTCACCCCTCCACTTT. Translated: CASSQLGGQNNSPLHF.

The chain is built from TRBV6-1 and TRBJ2-7; possible D gene TRBD1, 5 bases. The CDR3 contains 13 residues. Germline V gene sequence: CDR1 MNHNS, CDR2 SASEGT. V lost 2 bases to trimming and J lost 9 bases, with 14 bases between them. In DNA, the CDR3 is TGTGCCAGCAGTGAACGGCAGTGGGGCTCGCAGTACTTC. This codes for CASSERQWGSQYF.

V usage is TRBV7-9 and J usage is TRBJ2-1, with 12 nucleotides matching TRBD2. V lost 5 bases and J lost 7; bases outside the gene matches: 12. Germline V gene lookup returns CDR1 SEHNR and CDR2 FQNEAQ (reference sequence). The CDR3 has 17 amino acids. The CDR3 sequence is CASSADSSGRATNEQFF. CDR3 in DNA: TGTGCCAGCAGCGCCGACTCTAGCGGGAGGGCCACAAATGAGCAGTTCTTC.

This chain connects TRBV29-1 to TRBJ1-5; D not resolved. Germline-derived CDR1 and CDR2 are SQVTM and ANQGSEA. This CDR3 has 12 amino acids. Deletions cut 6 bases from V and 5 bases from J, with 11 bases between. The CDR3 loop reads CSVSGKDQPQHF. In nucleotides, the CDR3 is TGCAGCGTGTCGGGTAAGGATCAGCCCCAGCATTTT.

J is TRBJ1-5 and V is TRBV4-2; no clear D gene. The CDR3 is 15 amino acids. Trimming cost V 0 bases and J 6 bases, with 12 bases left between them. Germline V gene sequence: CDR1 LGHNA, CDR2 YNFKEQ. The DNA of the CDR3 is TGTGCCAGCAGCCAAGATCTGGGCTTGGGTCAGCCCCAGCATTTT. Translation gives CASSQDLGLGQPQHF.

The chain recombines TRBV19 with TRBJ1-2, with TRBD1 matching 10 bases. This CDR3 contains 15 residues. CDR1 is LNHDA, CDR2 SQIVND, per germline (reference sequence). Trimming took 3 bases from V and 0 from J; bases not matched to a gene: 1. The CDR3: CASSMDRGTNYGYTF. In nucleotides, the CDR3 is TGTGCCAGTAGTATGGACAGGGGGACTAACTATGGCTACACCTTC.

V usage is TRBV10-3 and J usage is TRBJ2-1, with 10 bases lining up with TRBD2. The CDR3 consists of 16 residues. CDR1 ENHRY and CDR2 SYGVKD come from the germline V gene. Unmatched junction bases numbered 6, after V lost 3 bases and J lost 4 bases. The CDR3 coding sequence is TGTGCCATCAGTGATCCTAGCGGGGGCCGATACAATGAGCAGTTCTTC. This encodes CAISDPSGGRYNEQFF.

The chain joins TRBV11-2 to TRBJ2-1; 8 nucleotides agree with TRBD1. The germline V gene encodes CDR1 SGHAT and CDR2 FQNNGV. The CDR3 is made up of 16 amino acids. The V gene end was trimmed by 2 bases and the J gene end by 1 base; junction bases not matched to a gene: 4. The CDR3 nucleotides read TGTGCCAGCAGCTTACTCAGGGGGCGATCCTACAATGAGCAGTTCTTC. Translated: CASSLLRGRSYNEQFF.

This clone was counted a single time. The chain couples TRBV4-1 to TRBJ2-1, with 9 bases aligning to TRBD2. This CDR3 region has 19 residues. The germline CDR1 and CDR2 sequences are MGHRA and YSYEKL. V was pared by 1 base and J by 2 bases, with 12 bases of the junction left unmatched. For the CDR3, the DNA is TGCGCCAGCAGCCAAGGAATTAGCGGGAGTTTAGAACCCTACAATGAGCAGTTCTTC. Translating it yields CASSQGISGSLEPYNEQFF.

The chain uses TRBV12-3 or TRBV12-4 and TRBJ2-1; the D is unclear. Deletions cut 8 bases from V and 6 bases from J, with 14 bases between. The CDR3 extends over 13 amino acids. The CDR3 nucleotides are TGTGCCAGCTTTATGACGGGTCTCAATGAGCAGTTCTTC. It specifies CASFMTGLNEQFF.

The chain links TRBV5-1 to TRBJ2-5; maybe TRBD2 (6 bases). The germline CDR1 and CDR2 sequences are SGHRS and YFSETQ. Trimming left V 0 bases short and J 4 bases short, with 16 bases between. This CDR3 has 16 residues. The CDR3 sequence is CASSLALALEGETQYF. Here the CDR3 DNA reads TGCGCCAGCAGCTTGGCCTTGGCGTTGGAGGGAGAGACCCAGTACTTC.

The CDR3 sequence: CASSLRDSGETQYF. The DNA for the CDR3 is TGTGCCAGCAGTCTCCGGGACAGCGGAGAGACCCAGTACTTC. This chain links TRBV2 with TRBJ2-5; TRBD1 matches at 7 bases. J lost 4 bases, V lost 5 bases, and 7 bases had no gene match. The CDR3 length is 14 residues. The germline V gene encodes CDR1 SNHLY and CDR2 FYNNEI.

This sequence joins TRBV4-1 and TRBJ2-3; 10 positions match TRBD2. CDR1 MGHRA and CDR2 YSYEKL come from the germline V gene. V lost 6 bases and J lost 5; bases outside the gene matches: 14. The CDR3 spans 17 residues. The CDR3 sequence is CASRLESGGAFRDTQYF. Written as DNA, the CDR3 is TGCGCCAGCAGACTAGAGAGCGGGGGGGCCTTCAGAGATACGCAGTATTTT.

The chain recombines TRBV11-2 with TRBJ2-7, with 9 bases aligning to TRBD2. The CDR3 runs to 15 residues. Germline trimming cut 6 bases from V and 7 bases from J; bases unmatched to any gene: 13. The V gene's germline CDR1 is SGHAT and CDR2 FQNNGV. The CDR3 sequence: CASRTLAGALGEQYF. CDR3 DNA: TGTGCCAGCAGGACTTTAGCGGGAGCTTTAGGGGAGCAGTACTTC.

This chain joins TRBV3-1 (or the pseudogene TRBV3-2) and TRBJ2-5; the D is unclear. V was clipped by 1 base and J by 1 base, with 10 bases between them. Germline V gene data show CDR1 as LGHDT and CDR2 as YNNKEL (reference sequence). The CDR3 has 15 amino acids. As DNA, the CDR3 is TGTGCCAGCAGCCAAGGATCTCACATCCAAGAGACCCAGTACTTC. It encodes CASSQGSHIQETQYF.

The J gene is TRBJ1-2, the V gene TRBV19; D not certain. Germline V gives CDR1 LNHDA, CDR2 SQIVND (reference sequence). The CDR3 length is 15 residues. Trimming left V 5 bases short and J 4 bases short, with 17 bases between. The CDR3 DNA sequence: TGTGCCAGTAGTCCTACGGGCGGGAGCCTCTATGGCTACACCTTC. The encoded protein is CASSPTGGSLYGYTF.